This T cell receptor beta chain was captured by sequencing in a study of T-cell memory formation after mild COVID-19 (dated by TCRdb to 2020 to 2023). Regarding the complete study: TCR sequence clusters from the two donors were largely donor specific. Two young, previously healthy adult volunteers made up the cohort, one male and one female. Longitudinal TCRalpha and TCRbeta repertoire sequencing tracked T-cell clones expanding and contracting after mild COVID-19 in a couple of donors. Findings and caveats that apply to the study as a whole: The detection of some responding clones in pre-infection memory suggests that pre-existing cross-reactive memory T cells joined the SARS-CoV-2 response. Whether the second-wave clones peaking on day 37 were SARS-CoV-2 specific was not confirmed. Clones that contracted from day 15 to 85 showed balanced CD4/CD8 phenotypes, whereas a second wave of clones that expanded from day 15 to 37 leaned towards CD4+. Contracting CD4+ clones appeared mostly in the CM and EM memory subsets, whereas CD8+ clones were enriched in EMRA. The study covered only a couple of mild cases, and larger cohorts including severe cases with pre-infection samples were considered necessary.

TCRdb records Illumina NovaSeq 6000 as the sequencer. TCRalpha and TCRbeta cDNA libraries were constructed by 5'RACE with constant-segment primers, with sample barcodes and unique molecular identifiers being introduced. RNA was extracted from every sample with Trizol reagent. Libraries were amplified in two PCR steps, with a second sample barcode and Illumina TruSeq adapters added in the second step. Libraries were sequenced on an Illumina NovaSeq with 2 x 150 bp paired-end reads. The published analysis was carried out like this. Demultiplexing of reads and collapsing into UMI-guided consensus sequences were performed with migec v1.2.7. Using mixcr v2.1.11, UMI consensuses were aligned to TRA and TRB V and J templates and then assembled into clonotypes. Expanded or contracted clonotypes were those called significant by both edgeR and NoisET, with noise models trained on biological replicates. For edgeR calls, a false discovery rate-adjusted p below 0.01 and a log2 fold-change threshold of 1 were applied. As an exploratory analysis of dynamics, PCA with hierarchical clustering was applied to max-normalized trajectories of the 1000 most abundant clonotypes. Separately sequenced CD4+ and CD8+ repertoires were used to assign a CD4 or CD8 phenotype to each responding clone. TCRdb took the public reads, trimmed them with fastp at Q25, ran MiXCR for clone calling and kept in-frame beta chains. Duplicate CDR3 protein sequences are folded into a single record with the most common DNA and genes. TCRdb's processing, not the authors', yielded these V and J calls. This sample has 300,000 to 350,000 distinct CDR3 sequences in its table, and around 15% of those were observed once. The ten most abundant clones make up roughly a fifth of the sample.

Ficoll-Paque density gradient centrifugation was used to isolate PBMCs. This clonotype showed up many times. No cognate antigen has been identified for it. Base-call qualities are not available, and no considerably larger clone is one nucleotide away. The sample taken for sequencing was PBMCs or a T cell subset sorted from them (not recorded which). The origin of this receptor is a man in his late teens or twenties who had mild COVID-19 (a few samples of this study predate the infection). The sample titles of this study are shuffled in the database, so cell type and time point are left out; the donor was told from shared clones.

The nucleotide sequence reads as follows: TGTGCCAGCAGCGAAGCTTTGGGTCAGCCCCAGCATTTT. Protein translation: CASSEALGQPQHF. This chain is built from TRBV9 and TRBJ1-5; too little of a D gene remains to name it. The CDR3 covers 13 residues, taking in both the cysteine and the phenylalanine. The retained sequence is limited to the CDR3, 39 bases, with the frame set at the first base. V and J are truncated by 3 bases and 6 bases respectively, leaving an intervening sequence of 10 bases. Sequences SGDLS (CDR1) and YYNGEE (CDR2) are obtained from the germline V gene.